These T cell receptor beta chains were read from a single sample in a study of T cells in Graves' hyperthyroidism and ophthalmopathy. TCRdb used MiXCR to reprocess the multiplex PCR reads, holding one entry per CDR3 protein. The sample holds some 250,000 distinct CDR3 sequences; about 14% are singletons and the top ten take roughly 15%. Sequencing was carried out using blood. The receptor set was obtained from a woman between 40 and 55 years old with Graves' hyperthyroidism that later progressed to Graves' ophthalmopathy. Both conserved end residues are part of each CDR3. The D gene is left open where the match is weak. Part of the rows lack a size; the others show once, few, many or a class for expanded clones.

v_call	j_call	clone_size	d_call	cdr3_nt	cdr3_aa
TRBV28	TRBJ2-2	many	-	TGTGCCAGCAGTTTCTGGGGAGATGACACCGGGGAGCTGTTTTTT	CASSFWGDDTGELFF
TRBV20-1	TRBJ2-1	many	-	TGCAGTGCTAGAGATGGGGCCTCGGGACTGGTCATCTCTGAGCAGTTCTTC	CSARDGASGLVISEQFF
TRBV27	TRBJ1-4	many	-	TGTGCCAGCAGGGCCAGACCGGGACTCGGGAATGAAAAACTGTTTTTT	CASRARPGLGNEKLFF
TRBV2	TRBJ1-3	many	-	TGTGCAGAGGCAGGCGGTGGAAACACCATATATTTT	CAEAGGGNTIYF
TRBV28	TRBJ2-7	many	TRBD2	TGTGCCAGCAGTCCCCGGACTAGCGACCACGAGCAGTACTTC	CASSPRTSDHEQYF
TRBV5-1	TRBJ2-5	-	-	TGCGCCAGCAGCTTGGACCACGGTGCCCTCAACTTC	CASSLDHGALNF
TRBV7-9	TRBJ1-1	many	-	TGTGCCAGCAGCTCGTCACTGAACACTGAAGCTTTCTTT	CASSSSLNTEAFF
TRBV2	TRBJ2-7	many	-	TGTGCCAGCAGGGACTACTACGAGCAGTACTTC	CASRDYYEQYF
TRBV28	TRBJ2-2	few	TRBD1	TGTGCCAGATTTGGGGCTAGGACAGGGAAGGACACCGGGGAGCTGTTTTTT	CARFGARTGKDTGELFF
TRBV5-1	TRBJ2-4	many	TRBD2	TGCGCCAGCAGCAGGCAGGCTAGCGGGAGAGGGGGCGACAAAAACATTCAGTACTTC	CASSRQASGRGGDKNIQYF
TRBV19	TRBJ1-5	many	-	TGTGCCAGTAGCTTTATGCAGTCTAGCAATCAGCCCCAGCATTTT	CASSFMQSSNQPQHF
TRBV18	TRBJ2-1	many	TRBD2	TGTGCCAGCTCACGGGCCGGGACTAGCGGGAGTAGTGAGCAGTTCTTC	CASSRAGTSGSSEQFF
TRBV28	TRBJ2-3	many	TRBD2	TGTGCCAGCAGTCTAGCGGGAGCGCGCACAGATACGCAGTATTTT	CASSLAGARTDTQYF
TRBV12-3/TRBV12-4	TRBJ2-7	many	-	TGTGCCAGCAGTTTATGGGGGTCCGTCTTCCACGAGCAGTACTTC	CASSLWGSVFHEQYF
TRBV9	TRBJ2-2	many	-	TGTGCCAGCAGCGCAGCTCGGACGGTGAACACCGGGGAGCTGTTTTTT	CASSAARTVNTGELFF